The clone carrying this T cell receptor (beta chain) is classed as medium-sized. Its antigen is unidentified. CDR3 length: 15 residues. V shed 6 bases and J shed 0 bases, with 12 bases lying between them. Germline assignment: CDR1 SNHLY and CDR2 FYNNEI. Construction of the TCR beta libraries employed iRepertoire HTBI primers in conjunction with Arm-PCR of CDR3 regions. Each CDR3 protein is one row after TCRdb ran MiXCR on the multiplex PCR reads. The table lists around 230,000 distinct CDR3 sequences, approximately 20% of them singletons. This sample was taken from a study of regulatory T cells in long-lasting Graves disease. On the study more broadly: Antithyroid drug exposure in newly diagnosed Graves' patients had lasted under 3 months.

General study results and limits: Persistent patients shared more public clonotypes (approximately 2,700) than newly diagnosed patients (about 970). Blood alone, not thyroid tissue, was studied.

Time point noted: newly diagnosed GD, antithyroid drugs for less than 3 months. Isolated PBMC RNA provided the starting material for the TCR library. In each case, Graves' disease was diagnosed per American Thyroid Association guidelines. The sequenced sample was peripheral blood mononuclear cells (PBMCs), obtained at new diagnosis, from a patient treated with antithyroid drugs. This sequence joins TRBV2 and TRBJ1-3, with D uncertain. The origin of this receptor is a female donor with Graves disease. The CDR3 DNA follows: TGTGCCAGCAGGCTCGCACAGTTCTCTGGAAACACCATATATTTT. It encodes CASRLAQFSGNTIYF.